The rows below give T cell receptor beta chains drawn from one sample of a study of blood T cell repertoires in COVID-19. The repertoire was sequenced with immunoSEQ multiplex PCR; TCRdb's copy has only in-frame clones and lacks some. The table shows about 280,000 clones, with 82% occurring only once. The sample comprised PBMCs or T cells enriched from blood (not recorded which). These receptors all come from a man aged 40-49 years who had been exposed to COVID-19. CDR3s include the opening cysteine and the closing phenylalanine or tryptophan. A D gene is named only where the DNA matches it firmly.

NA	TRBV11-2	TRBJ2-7	TGTGCCAGCAGCTTCTCCCTTTACGAGCAGTACTTC	CASSFSLYEQYF
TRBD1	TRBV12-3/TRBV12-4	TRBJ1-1	TGTGCCAGTAGACAGGGGACGAACACTGAAGCTTTCTTT	CASRQGTNTEAFF
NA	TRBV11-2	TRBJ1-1	TGTGCCAGCAGCCCCATGACTCAGAACACTGAAGCTTTCTTT	CASSPMTQNTEAFF
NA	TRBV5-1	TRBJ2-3	TGCGCCAGCAGCTTGGACGGGTATAGCACAGATACGCAGTATTTT	CASSLDGYSTDTQYF
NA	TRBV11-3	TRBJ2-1	TGTGCCAGCAGCTTAGGAGGTGACTTCAATGAGCAGTTCTTC	CASSLGGDFNEQFF
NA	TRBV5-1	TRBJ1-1	TGCGCCAGCAGCGCCGGGACATTAGGCCAGAACACTGAAGCTTTCTTT	CASSAGTLGQNTEAFF
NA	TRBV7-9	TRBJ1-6	TGTGCCAGCAGCTTAAAGGGAGGGAATAATTCACCCCTCCACTTT	CASSLKGGNNSPLHF
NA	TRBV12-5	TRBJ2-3	TGTGCTAGTGGTCGAAACCGGGATCCCGCCGGAGATACGCAGTATTTT	CASGRNRDPAGDTQYF
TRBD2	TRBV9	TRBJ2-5	TGTGCCAGCAGCGTCGGACTAGCGGGAGGTCAAGAGACCCAGTACTTC	CASSVGLAGGQETQYF
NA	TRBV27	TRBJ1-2	TGTGCCAGCAGTTTATGGCCGCAGCGGGGCTACACCTTC	CASSLWPQRGYTF
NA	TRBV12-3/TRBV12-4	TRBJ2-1	TGTGCCAGCAGTACGAGTATCAATGAGCAGTTCTTC	CASSTSINEQFF
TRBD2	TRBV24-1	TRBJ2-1	TGTGCCACCAGTGCAGCGGGAGTGGGCAATGAGCAGTTCTTC	CATSAAGVGNEQFF
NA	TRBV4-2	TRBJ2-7	TGTGCCAGCAGCCAAAACCAGGATCGACCGAACTACGAGCAGTACTTC	CASSQNQDRPNYEQYF
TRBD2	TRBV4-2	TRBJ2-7	TGTGCCAGCAGCCAAACTAGCGCGTCCTCCTACGAGCAGTACTTC	CASSQTSASSYEQYF
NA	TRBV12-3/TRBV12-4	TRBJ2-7	TGTGCCAGCAGTTTGTCCTCTGGAGAACAGTACTTC	CASSLSSGEQYF
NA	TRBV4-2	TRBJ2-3	TGTGCCAGCAGCCAAGTGTGGGGGGGGCGGTATACGCAGTATTTT	CASSQVWGGRYTQYF
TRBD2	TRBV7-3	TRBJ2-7	TGTGCCAGCAGCTCGGGACTAGCGGGAACTGACGAGCAGTACTTC	CASSSGLAGTDEQYF
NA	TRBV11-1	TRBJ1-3	TGTGCCAGCAGCGATGGGGAGAACACCATATATTTT	CASSDGENTIYF
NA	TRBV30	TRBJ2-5	TGTGCCTGGAGCCGAGAGACCCAGTACTTC	CAWSRETQYF
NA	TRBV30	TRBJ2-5	TGTGCCTGGAGCACAGGGTTGGGGACCCAGTACTTC	CAWSTGLGTQYF